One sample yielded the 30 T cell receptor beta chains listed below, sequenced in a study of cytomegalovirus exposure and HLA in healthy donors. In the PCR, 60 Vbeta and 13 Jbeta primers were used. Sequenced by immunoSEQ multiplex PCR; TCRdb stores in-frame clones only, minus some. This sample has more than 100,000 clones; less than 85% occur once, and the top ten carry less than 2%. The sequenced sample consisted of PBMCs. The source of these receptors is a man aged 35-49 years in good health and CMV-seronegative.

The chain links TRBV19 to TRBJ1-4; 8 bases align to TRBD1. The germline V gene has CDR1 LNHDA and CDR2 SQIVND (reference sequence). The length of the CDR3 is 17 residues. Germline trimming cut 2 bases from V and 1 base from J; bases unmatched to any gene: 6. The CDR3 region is CASSIRTGLGTNEKLFF. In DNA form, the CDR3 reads TGTGCCAGTAGTATAAGGACAGGGCTGGGAACTAATGAAAAACTGTTTTTT.

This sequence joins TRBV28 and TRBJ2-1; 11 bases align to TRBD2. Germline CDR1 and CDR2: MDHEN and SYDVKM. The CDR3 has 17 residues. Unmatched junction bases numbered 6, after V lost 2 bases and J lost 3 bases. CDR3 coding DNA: TGTGCCAGCAGTTTACTAACTAGCGGGAGCGGCTACAATGAGCAGTTCTTC. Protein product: CASSLLTSGSGYNEQFF.

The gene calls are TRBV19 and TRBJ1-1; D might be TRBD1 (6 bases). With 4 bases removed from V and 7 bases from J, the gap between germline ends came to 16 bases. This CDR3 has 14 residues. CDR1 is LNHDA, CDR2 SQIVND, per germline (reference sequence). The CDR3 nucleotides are TGTGCCAGTAGTACTCCGGGACAAAGCTATGAAGCTTTCTTT. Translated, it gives CASSTPGQSYEAFF.

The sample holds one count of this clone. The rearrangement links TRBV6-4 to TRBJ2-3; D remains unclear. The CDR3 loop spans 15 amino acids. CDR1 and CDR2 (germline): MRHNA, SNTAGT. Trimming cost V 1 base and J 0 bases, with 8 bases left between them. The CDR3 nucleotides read TGTGCCAGCAGTGACTGGGCTAATAGCACAGATACGCAGTATTTT. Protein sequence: CASSDWANSTDTQYF.

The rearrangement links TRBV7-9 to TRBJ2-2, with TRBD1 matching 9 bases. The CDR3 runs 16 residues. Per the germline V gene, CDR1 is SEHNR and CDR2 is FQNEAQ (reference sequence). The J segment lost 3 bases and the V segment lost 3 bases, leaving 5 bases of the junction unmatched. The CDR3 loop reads CASSFPRDRDTGELFF. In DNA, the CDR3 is TGTGCCAGCAGCTTCCCTCGGGACAGGGACACCGGGGAGCTGTTTTTT.

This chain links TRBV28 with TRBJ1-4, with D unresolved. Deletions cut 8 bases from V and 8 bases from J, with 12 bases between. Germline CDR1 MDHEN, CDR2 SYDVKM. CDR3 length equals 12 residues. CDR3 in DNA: TGTGCCAGCGGCAGAACCTTAGAAAAACTGTTTTTT. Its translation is CASGRTLEKLFF.

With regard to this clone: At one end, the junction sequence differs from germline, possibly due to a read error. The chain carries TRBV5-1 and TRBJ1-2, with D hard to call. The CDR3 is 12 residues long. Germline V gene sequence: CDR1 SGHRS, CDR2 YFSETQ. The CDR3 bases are TGCGCCAGCAGCTTGGATAACTATGGCTGCACCTTC. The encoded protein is CASSLDNYGCTF.

CDR3 bases: TGTGCCAGCAGAGAAATTAGCGGAGAAGATACGCAGTATTTT. The encoded protein is CASREISGEDTQYF. The chain carries TRBV6-5 and TRBJ2-3; D is perhaps TRBD2 (6 bases). The CDR3 sequence is 14 residues long. The V gene lost 6 bases and the J gene lost 5 bases, with 15 bases spanning the gap. Germline lookup yields CDR1 MNHEY and CDR2 SVGAGI.

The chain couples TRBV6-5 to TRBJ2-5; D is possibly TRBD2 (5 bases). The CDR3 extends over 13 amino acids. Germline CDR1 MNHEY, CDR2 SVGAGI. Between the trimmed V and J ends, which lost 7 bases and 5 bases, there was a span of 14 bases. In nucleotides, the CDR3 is TGTGCCAGCACTCTATCGGGCGGGGAGACCCAGTACTTC. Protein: CASTLSGGETQYF.

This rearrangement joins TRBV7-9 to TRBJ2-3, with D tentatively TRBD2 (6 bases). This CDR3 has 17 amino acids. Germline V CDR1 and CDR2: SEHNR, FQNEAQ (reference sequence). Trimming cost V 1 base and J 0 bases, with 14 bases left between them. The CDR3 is CASSLDLAGPSTDTQYF. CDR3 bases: TGTGCCAGCAGCTTAGATCTCGCGGGGCCCAGCACAGATACGCAGTATTTT.

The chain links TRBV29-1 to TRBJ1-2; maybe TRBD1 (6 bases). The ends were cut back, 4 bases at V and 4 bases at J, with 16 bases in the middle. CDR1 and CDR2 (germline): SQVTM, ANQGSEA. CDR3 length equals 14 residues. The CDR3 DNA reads TGCAGCGTTGGACAGGATCTCTTTGGCTATGGCTACACCTTC. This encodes CSVGQDLFGYGYTF.

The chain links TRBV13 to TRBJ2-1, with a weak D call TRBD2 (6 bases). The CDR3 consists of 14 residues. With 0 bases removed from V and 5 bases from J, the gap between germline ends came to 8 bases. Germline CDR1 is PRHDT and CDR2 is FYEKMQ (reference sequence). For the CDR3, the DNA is TGTGCCAGCAGCTTAGGAGGGACTCACAATGAGCAGTTCTTC. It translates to CASSLGGTHNEQFF.

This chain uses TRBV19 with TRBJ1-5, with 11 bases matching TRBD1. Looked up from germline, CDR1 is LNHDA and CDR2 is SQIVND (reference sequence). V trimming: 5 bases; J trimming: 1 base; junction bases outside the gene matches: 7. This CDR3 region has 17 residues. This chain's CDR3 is CASSALDRGQSNQPQHF. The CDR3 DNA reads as TGTGCCAGTAGTGCCTTGGACAGGGGGCAGAGCAATCAGCCCCAGCATTTT.

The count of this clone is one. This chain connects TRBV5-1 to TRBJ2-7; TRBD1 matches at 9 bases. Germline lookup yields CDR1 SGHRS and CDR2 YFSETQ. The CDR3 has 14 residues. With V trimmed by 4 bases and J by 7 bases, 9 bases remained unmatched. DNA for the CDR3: TGCGCCAGCAGCAAGGGACAGGGCCTTGAAGAGCAGTACTTC. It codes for CASSKGQGLEEQYF. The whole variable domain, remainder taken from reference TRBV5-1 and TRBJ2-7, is KAGVTQTPRYLIKTRGQQVTLSCSPISGHRSVSWYQQTPGQGLQFLFEYFSETQRNKGNFPGRFSGRQFSNSRSEMNVSTLELGDSALYLCASSKGQGLEEQYFGPGTRLTVT.

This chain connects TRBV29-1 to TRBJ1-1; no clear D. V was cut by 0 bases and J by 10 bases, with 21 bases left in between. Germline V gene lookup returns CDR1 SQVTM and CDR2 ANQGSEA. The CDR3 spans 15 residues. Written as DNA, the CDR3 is TGCAGCGTTGAAGAGAAAAAGGGTCTAGGACTCGGAGCTTTCTTT. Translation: CSVEEKKGLGLGAFF.

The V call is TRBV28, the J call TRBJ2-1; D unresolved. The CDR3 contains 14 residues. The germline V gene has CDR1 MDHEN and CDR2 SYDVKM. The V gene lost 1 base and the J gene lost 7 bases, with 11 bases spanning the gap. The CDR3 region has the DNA TGTGCCAGCAGTTTATCCCCAGGCTGGAATGAGCAGTTCTTC. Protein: CASSLSPGWNEQFF.

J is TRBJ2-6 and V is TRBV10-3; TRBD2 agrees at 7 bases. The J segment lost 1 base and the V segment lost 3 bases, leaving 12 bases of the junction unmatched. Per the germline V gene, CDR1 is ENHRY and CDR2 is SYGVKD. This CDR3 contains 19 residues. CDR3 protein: CAISDARSGTMSGANVLTF. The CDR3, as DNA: TGTGCCATCAGTGACGCGAGGAGCGGGACGATGTCTGGGGCCAACGTCCTGACTTTC.

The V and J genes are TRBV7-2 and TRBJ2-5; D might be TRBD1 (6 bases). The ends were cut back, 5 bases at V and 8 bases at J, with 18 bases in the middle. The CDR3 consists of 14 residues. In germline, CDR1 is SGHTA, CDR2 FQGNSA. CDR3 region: CASSRATGRVTQYF. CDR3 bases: TGTGCCAGCAGCCGAGCGACAGGACGGGTTACCCAGTACTTC.

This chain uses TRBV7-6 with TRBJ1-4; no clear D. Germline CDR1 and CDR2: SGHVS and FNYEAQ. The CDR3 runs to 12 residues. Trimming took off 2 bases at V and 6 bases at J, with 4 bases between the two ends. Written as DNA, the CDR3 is TGTGCCAGCAGCTTATCCTATGAAAAACTGTTTTTT. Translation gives CASSLSYEKLFF.

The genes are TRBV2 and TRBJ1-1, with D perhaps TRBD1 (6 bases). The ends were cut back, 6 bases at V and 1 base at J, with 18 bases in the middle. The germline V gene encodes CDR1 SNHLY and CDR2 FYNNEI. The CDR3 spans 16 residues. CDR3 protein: CASRATTGLENTEAFF. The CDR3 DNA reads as TGTGCCAGCAGGGCTACTACAGGGTTGGAGAACACTGAAGCTTTCTTT.

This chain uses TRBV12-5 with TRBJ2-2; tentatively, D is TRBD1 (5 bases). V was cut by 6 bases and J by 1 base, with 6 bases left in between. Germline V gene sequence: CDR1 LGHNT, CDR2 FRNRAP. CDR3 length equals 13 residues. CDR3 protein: CASGTGNTGELFF. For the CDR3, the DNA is TGTGCTAGTGGCACAGGGAACACCGGGGAGCTGTTTTTT.

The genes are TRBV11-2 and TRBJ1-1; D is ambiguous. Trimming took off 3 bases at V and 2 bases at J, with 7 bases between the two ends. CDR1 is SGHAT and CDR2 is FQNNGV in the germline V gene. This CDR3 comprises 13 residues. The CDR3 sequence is CASSLGRNTEAFF. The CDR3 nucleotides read TGTGCCAGCAGCTTGGGCAGAAACACTGAAGCTTTCTTT.

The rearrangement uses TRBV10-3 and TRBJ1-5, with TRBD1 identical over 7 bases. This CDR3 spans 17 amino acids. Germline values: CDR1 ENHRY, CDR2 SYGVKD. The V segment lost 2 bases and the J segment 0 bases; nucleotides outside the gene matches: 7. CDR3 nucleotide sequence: TGTGCCATCAGTGAGCCCGACAGGGACTCTAGCAATCAGCCCCAGCATTTT. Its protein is CAISEPDRDSSNQPQHF.

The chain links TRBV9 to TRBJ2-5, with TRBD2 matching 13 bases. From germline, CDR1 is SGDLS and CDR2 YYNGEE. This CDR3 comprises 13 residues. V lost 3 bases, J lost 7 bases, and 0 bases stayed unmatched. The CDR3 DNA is TGTGCCAGCAGCGGGACTAGCGGGGGGACCCAGTACTTC. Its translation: CASSGTSGGTQYF.

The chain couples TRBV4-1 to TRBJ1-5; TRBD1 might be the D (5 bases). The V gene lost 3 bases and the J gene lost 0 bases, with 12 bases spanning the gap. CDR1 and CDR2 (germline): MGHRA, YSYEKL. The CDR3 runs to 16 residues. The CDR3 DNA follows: TGCGCCAGCAGCCAGTCGGACATTTATAGCAATCAGCCCCAGCATTTT. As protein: CASSQSDIYSNQPQHF.

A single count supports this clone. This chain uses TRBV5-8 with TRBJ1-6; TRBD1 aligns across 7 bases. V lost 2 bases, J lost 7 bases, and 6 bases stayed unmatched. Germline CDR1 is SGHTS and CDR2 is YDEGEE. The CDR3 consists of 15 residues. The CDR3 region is CASSFGGQLNSPLHF. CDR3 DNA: TGTGCCAGCAGCTTTGGGGGACAGCTAAATTCACCCCTCCACTTT. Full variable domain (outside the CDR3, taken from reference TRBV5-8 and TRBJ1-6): EAGVTQSPTHLIKTRGQQATLRCSPISGHTSVYWYQQALGLGLQFLLWYDEGEERNRGNFPPRFSGRQFPNYSSELNVNALELEDSALYLCASSFGGQLNSPLHFGNGTRLTVT.

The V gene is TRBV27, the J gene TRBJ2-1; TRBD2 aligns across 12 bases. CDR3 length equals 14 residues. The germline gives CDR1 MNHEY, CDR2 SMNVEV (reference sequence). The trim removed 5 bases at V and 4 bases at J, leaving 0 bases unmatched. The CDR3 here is CASSGLAGYNEQFF. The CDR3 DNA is TGTGCCAGCAGTGGACTAGCGGGATACAATGAGCAGTTCTTC.

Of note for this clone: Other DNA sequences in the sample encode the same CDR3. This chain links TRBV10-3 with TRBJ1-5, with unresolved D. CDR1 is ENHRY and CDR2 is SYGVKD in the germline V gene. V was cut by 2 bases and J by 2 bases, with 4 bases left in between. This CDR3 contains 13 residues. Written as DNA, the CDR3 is TGTGCCATCAGTGAGGGAGGCAATCAGCCCCAGCATTTT. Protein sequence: CAISEGGNQPQHF.

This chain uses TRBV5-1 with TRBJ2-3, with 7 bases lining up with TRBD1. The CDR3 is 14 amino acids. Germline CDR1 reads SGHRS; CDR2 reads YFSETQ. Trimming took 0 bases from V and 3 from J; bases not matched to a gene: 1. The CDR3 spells CASSLDRGTDTQYF. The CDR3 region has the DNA TGCGCCAGCAGCTTGGACAGGGGTACAGATACGCAGTATTTT.

Here the CDR3 reads CASSQDSPYSPLHF. For the CDR3, the DNA is TGTGCCAGCAGCCAAGACAGTCCATACTCACCCCTCCACTTT. The chain recombines TRBV5-5 with TRBJ1-6, with D possibly matching TRBD1 (5 bases). V shed 4 bases and J shed 10 bases, with 15 bases lying between them. Germline-derived CDR1 and CDR2 are SGHKS and YYEKEE (reference sequence). This CDR3 has 14 residues.